The 12 T cell receptor beta chains below were found in one sample sequenced in a study of beta chain features in type 1 diabetes. Sequenced material consisted of expressed TCRB transcripts (all of the isolated RNA was reverse transcribed). Profiling relied on immunoSEQ multiplex PCR, and the TCRdb table lists in-frame clones only, not all of them. Counted here are about 350,000 clones, about 18% occurring once; the ten biggest clones make up about 0.044%. The specimen sequenced was naive CD4+ T cells from blood. Receptors originate from a woman between 18 and 30 years old in good health.

This chain joins TRBV5-1 and TRBJ2-1; TRBD2 matches at 11 bases. The CDR3 is 19 amino acids. Germline V gene lookup returns CDR1 SGHRS and CDR2 YFSETQ. J was trimmed by 0 bases and V by 1 base; bases with no gene match: 9. The CDR3 region is CASSLSLAGGGSSYNEQFF. The CDR3 DNA follows: TGCGCCAGCAGCTTGAGCCTAGCGGGAGGAGGGAGCTCCTACAATGAGCAGTTCTTC.

The chain recombines TRBV29-1 with TRBJ1-4; D remains unclear. This CDR3 spans 14 amino acids. V dropped 8 bases and J dropped 5 bases, with 18 bases sitting between them. CDR1 and CDR2 (germline): SQVTM, ANQGSEA. The CDR3 loop is CSPVGGCRNEKLFF. The CDR3 bases are TGCAGCCCTGTAGGAGGCTGTAGAAATGAAAAACTGTTTTTT.

This clone showed up just a few times. The V gene is TRBV7-2, the J gene TRBJ2-7; 9 nucleotides match TRBD1. The CDR3 covers 16 residues. Germline V gene data show CDR1 as SGHTA and CDR2 as FQGNSA. Germline trimming cut 4 bases from V and 5 bases from J; bases unmatched to any gene: 12. This chain's CDR3 is CASSSRGGQGVNEQYF. In DNA, the CDR3 is TGTGCCAGCAGCTCCAGGGGGGGACAGGGAGTCAACGAGCAGTACTTC. The full variable domain, completed using reference TRBV7-2 and TRBJ2-7, is GAGVSQSPSNKVTEKGKDVELRCDPISGHTALYWYRQSLGQGLEFLIYFQGNSAPDKSGLPSDRFSAERTGGSVSTLTIQRTQQEDSAVYLCASSSRGGQGVNEQYFGPGTRLTVT.

The V and J genes are TRBV5-1 and TRBJ1-5; maybe TRBD1 (5 bases). The CDR3 has 15 residues. Germline loops: CDR1 SGHRS, CDR2 YFSETQ. Between the trimmed V and J ends, which lost 2 bases and 7 bases, there was a span of 16 bases. The CDR3 here is CASSFGAGPNQPQHF. The CDR3, as DNA: TGCGCCAGCAGCTTTGGGGCAGGTCCCAACCAGCCCCAGCATTTT. Full variable domain (rest looked up from reference TRBV5-1 and TRBJ1-5): KAGVTQTPRYLIKTRGQQVTLSCSPISGHRSVSWYQQTPGQGLQFLFEYFSETQRNKGNFPGRFSGRQFSNSRSEMNVSTLELGDSALYLCASSFGAGPNQPQHFGDGTRLSIL.

The chain recombines TRBV7-2 with TRBJ2-7; D may be TRBD1 (5 bases). The germline V and J ends were trimmed by 7 bases and 6 bases, with 22 bases remaining between them. CDR1 SGHTA and CDR2 FQGNSA come from the germline V gene. This CDR3 spans 15 amino acids. CDR3 nucleotides: TGTGCCAGCATGGGCTTCGTAGGGGAACCGCGCGAGCAGTACTTC. The encoded protein is CASMGFVGEPREQYF. Full variable domain (remainder filled in from reference TRBV7-2 and TRBJ2-7): GAGVSQSPSNKVTEKGKDVELRCDPISGHTALYWYRQSLGQGLEFLIYFQGNSAPDKSGLPSDRFSAERTGGSVSTLTIQRTQQEDSAVYLCASMGFVGEPREQYFGPGTRLTVT.

The V call is TRBV29-1, the J call TRBJ1-1; D possibly corresponds to TRBD1 (6 bases). This CDR3 comprises 12 residues. Between the trimmed V and J ends, which lost 4 bases and 1 base, there was a span of 7 bases. CDR1 is SQVTM and CDR2 is ANQGSEA in the germline V gene. This CDR3 is CSVGQANTEAFF. Here the CDR3 DNA reads TGCAGCGTTGGACAGGCGAACACTGAAGCTTTCTTT.

The J gene is TRBJ1-4, the V gene TRBV4-1; TRBD1 matches 7 bases. The ends lost 0 bases at V and 7 bases at J; junction bases unmatched: 5. Per germline, CDR1 MGHRA and CDR2 YSYEKL. The CDR3 is 15 residues long. This CDR3 is CASSQDAGGSEKLFF. CDR3 sequence (DNA): TGCGCCAGCAGCCAAGACGCAGGGGGGAGTGAAAAACTGTTTTTT.

The table lists this clone with a few counts. This chain connects TRBV5-6 to TRBJ1-1; perhaps TRBD1 as D (6 bases). CDR1 is SGHDT and CDR2 is YYEEEE in the germline V gene. Trimming removed 4 bases at V and 3 bases at J, with 19 bases between. This CDR3 spans 16 amino acids. CDR3 in DNA: TGTGCCAGCAGCCCTTCGACAGGTGCGGTTGACACTGAAGCTTTCTTT. Translating it yields CASSPSTGAVDTEAFF.

The count of this clone is one. The chain joins TRBV2 to TRBJ1-1; TRBD1 aligns across 8 bases. V lost 9 bases, J lost 5 bases, and 8 bases stayed unmatched. The CDR3 covers 13 residues. Germline values: CDR1 SNHLY, CDR2 FYNNEI. The CDR3 here is CARLETGATEAFF. As DNA, the CDR3 is TGTGCCAGATTGGAGACAGGGGCGACTGAAGCTTTCTTT. Full variable domain (missing parts from reference TRBV2 and TRBJ1-1): EPEVTQTPSHQVTQMGQEVILRCVPISNHLYFYWYRQILGQKVEFLVSFYNNEISEKSEIFDDQFSVERPDGSNFTLKIRSTKLEDSAMYFCARLETGATEAFFGQGTRLTVV.

CDR3 in amino acids: CASSLDTRETQYF. The CDR3 nucleotides read TGTGCCAGCAGCTTAGATACAAGAGAGACCCAGTACTTC. The chain is built from TRBV7-9 and TRBJ2-5; D is unresolved. V dropped 1 base and J dropped 4 bases, with 7 bases sitting between them. CDR3 length equals 13 residues. CDR1 is SEHNR and CDR2 is FQNEAQ in the germline V gene (reference sequence).

This clone was counted only a few times. The V and J genes are TRBV4-1 and TRBJ2-3, with D possibly TRBD2 on 6 matching bases. The V gene's germline CDR1 is MGHRA and CDR2 YSYEKL. The CDR3 totals 15 residues. V gave up 2 bases and J gave up 4 bases, with 13 bases separating them. The CDR3 reads CASSQLGLRADTQYF. The DNA for the CDR3 is TGCGCCAGCAGCCAACTGGGACTTAGGGCAGATACGCAGTATTTT.

This clone was found a few times. The same CDR3 also results from other DNA sequences found in this sample. The chain couples TRBV5-1 to TRBJ1-1; TRBD1 might be the D (5 bases). Germline CDR1 is SGHRS and CDR2 is YFSETQ. The V gene lost 0 bases and the J gene lost 5 bases, with 8 bases spanning the gap. The CDR3 loop spans 13 amino acids. The CDR3 sequence: CASSLGRGTEAFF. Written as DNA, the CDR3 is TGCGCCAGCAGCTTGGGAAGGGGAACTGAAGCTTTCTTT.